The next 17 T cell receptor beta chains were all read from a single sample in a study of sequential checkpoint blockade in melanoma. Produced via immunoSEQ multiplex PCR; TCRdb's table is partial and in-frame only. The sample contains around 7,000 clones, 20% of which appear only once. Treatment in this sample: randomized to nivolumab then ipilimumab (arm A) or the reverse (arm B). The input for sequencing was tumor tissue (inferred from file names), taken from a patient given nivolumab and ipilimumab in sequence. These receptors all come from a human donor with melanoma.

This clone has a count of ten or more. This sequence joins TRBV11-3 and TRBJ2-7; D unresolved. The CDR3 covers 14 residues. Germline V gene sequence: CDR1 SGHNT, CDR2 YENEEA. V was shortened by 5 bases and J by 2 bases, with 13 bases between the two germline ends. CDR3 nucleotide sequence: TGTGCCAGCAGCCCGGTGCAGCGCCCCTACGAGCAGTACTTC. As protein: CASSPVQRPYEQYF.

The gene calls are TRBV29-1 and TRBJ1-4; TRBD1 matches 9 bases. CDR3 length: 13 residues. In germline, CDR1 is SQVTM, CDR2 ANQGSEA. The V gene end was trimmed by 5 bases and the J gene end by 14 bases; junction bases not matched to a gene: 12. CDR3 nucleotides: TGCAGCGTTCCGGGACAGGGCCCGGGAGATCTGTTTTTT. Its translation is CSVPGQGPGDLFF.

This clone was detected a few times. V and J are TRBV14 and TRBJ2-5, with D possibly called TRBD1 or TRBD2 (6 bases each). V dropped 4 bases and J dropped 5 bases, with 14 bases sitting between them. Germline V gene data show CDR1 as SGHDN and CDR2 as FVKESK. The CDR3 has 14 residues. The CDR3 spells CASSPSGARETQYF. CDR3 in DNA: TGTGCCAGCAGCCCCTCGGGGGCCCGGGAGACCCAGTACTTC.

The J gene is TRBJ1-4, the V gene TRBV27; TRBD1 is a possible D gene (6 bases). Per the germline V gene, CDR1 is MNHEY and CDR2 is SMNVEV (reference sequence). The length of the CDR3 is 15 residues. Trimming took 7 bases from V and 7 from J, leaving 19 bases between them. The CDR3 spells CASTLRGGLREKLFF. In nucleotides, the CDR3 is TGTGCCAGCACCCTAAGGGGGGGGCTTCGTGAAAAACTGTTTTTT.

This clone was counted a few times. The chain is built from TRBV5-1 and TRBJ1-1, with D uncertain. The CDR3 is 14 amino acids. Germline V gene lookup returns CDR1 SGHRS and CDR2 YFSETQ. The V and J ends lost 2 bases and 0 bases respectively, with 8 bases between them. This CDR3 reads CASSFTTVNTEAFF. CDR3 sequence (DNA): TGCGCCAGCAGCTTCACGACGGTGAACACTGAAGCTTTCTTT.

CDR3 sequence: CASSVSGGVYEQFF. CDR3 DNA sequence: TGTGCCAGCAGCGTAAGCGGGGGGGTATATGAGCAGTTCTTC. This sequence joins TRBV11-3 and TRBJ2-1; 10 positions match TRBD2. CDR3 length: 14 residues. The germline CDR1 and CDR2 sequences are SGHNT and YENEEA. With 5 bases clipped from V and 8 bases from J, the junction kept 6 bases outside the gene matches.

V gene TRBV6-8 combines with J gene TRBJ1-5; D is unresolved. Germline V gene data show CDR1 as MNHGY and CDR2 as SAAAGT. This CDR3 comprises 16 residues. Trimming took off 6 bases at V and 0 bases at J, with 15 bases between the two ends. The CDR3 loop is CASSRSGPYSNQPQHF. The CDR3, as DNA: TGTGCCAGCAGCCGATCCGGACCTTATAGCAATCAGCCCCAGCATTTT.

The chain recombines TRBV5-1 with TRBJ2-3; D might be TRBD1 (5 bases). Trimming removed 4 bases at V and 4 bases at J, with 13 bases between. This CDR3 is 14 amino acids long. CDR1 and CDR2 (germline): SGHRS, YFSETQ. CDR3 loop: CASSIVLRADTQYF. CDR3 nucleotide sequence: TGCGCCAGCAGCATCGTACTCAGGGCAGATACGCAGTATTTT.

This clone was recorded many times. V is TRBV9 and J is TRBJ2-5; 10 bases are a match to TRBD1. CDR1 and CDR2 (germline): SGDLS, YYNGEE. This CDR3 spans 14 amino acids. Trimming took 4 bases from V and 5 from J; bases not matched to a gene: 5. The CDR3 spells CASSPDRGAETQYF. The CDR3, as DNA: TGTGCCAGCAGCCCGGACAGGGGGGCCGAGACCCAGTACTTC.

In this sample, this clone turned up a few times. The rearrangement links TRBV6-8 to TRBJ1-6, with TRBD1 identical over 7 bases. This CDR3 has 14 residues. The ends lost 7 bases at V and 4 bases at J; junction bases unmatched: 4. The germline gives CDR1 MNHGY, CDR2 SAAAGT. The CDR3 here is CASKPGQYNSPLHF. The CDR3 nucleotides read TGTGCCAGCAAACCGGGACAGTATAATTCACCCCTCCACTTT.

This clone was recorded a few times. The rearrangement links TRBV7-6 to TRBJ2-3; the match to TRBD2 covers 10 bases. With 3 bases clipped from V and 0 bases from J, the junction kept 12 bases outside the gene matches. Germline assignment: CDR1 SGHVS and CDR2 FNYEAQ. The CDR3 runs to 19 residues. The CDR3 DNA reads TGTGCCAGCAGCTTTCTAGCGGGGGATCTCCTTCTTAGCACAGATACGCAGTATTTT. Translation: CASSFLAGDLLLSTDTQYF.

This clone was picked up a small number of times. This sequence joins TRBV6-8 and TRBJ2-1; 7 nucleotides line up with TRBD2. The CDR3 is 14 amino acids. From germline, CDR1 is MNHGY and CDR2 SAAAGT. The J segment lost 9 bases and the V segment lost 6 bases, leaving 11 bases of the junction unmatched. CDR3 amino acids: CASRSGTTYGEQFF. The CDR3 DNA sequence: TGTGCCAGCAGGTCCGGGACTACGTACGGTGAGCAGTTCTTC.

This clone was detected many times. The chain carries TRBV11-3 and TRBJ1-2; D is unclear. V shed 4 bases and J shed 2 bases, with 17 bases lying between them. The CDR3 consists of 16 residues. Germline assignment: CDR1 SGHNT and CDR2 YENEEA. For the CDR3, the DNA is TGTGCCAGCAGCTCTCCTCCGATGGGGAAGAACTATGGCTACACCTTC. Its translation: CASSSPPMGKNYGYTF.

The chain uses TRBV6-8 and TRBJ2-7; D unresolved. The CDR3 loop spans 15 amino acids. Per germline, CDR1 MNHGY and CDR2 SAAAGT. Trimming pared 5 bases from V and 2 bases from J, leaving 16 bases between. CDR3 sequence (DNA): TGTGCCAGCAGTGCACCGCCGAACTCGGCCTACGAGCAGTACTTC. Translation gives CASSAPPNSAYEQYF.

The table lists this clone with a few counts. At one of its ends the junction is not consistent with the germline gene, which may arise from a read error. The chain combines TRBV6-8 with TRBJ2-5; 12 nucleotides agree with TRBD2. The CDR3 totals 15 residues. Germline-derived CDR1 and CDR2 are MNHGY and SAAAGT. CDR3 nucleotides: TGTGCCATCAGTTGGACTAGCGGGGACCAAGAGACCCAGTACTTC. Protein: CAISWTSGDQETQYF.

The V gene is TRBV11-3, the J gene TRBJ1-1; D remains unclear. Germline assignment: CDR1 SGHNT and CDR2 YENEEA. V was shortened by 3 bases and J by 4 bases, with 12 bases between the two germline ends. The CDR3 totals 14 residues. As DNA, the CDR3 is TGTGCCAGCAGCTTCTCGGGGTCTGGCACTGAAGCTTTCTTT. It encodes CASSFSGSGTEAFF. The entire variable domain, with the rest obtained from reference TRBV11-3 and TRBJ1-1, is as follows: EAGVVQSPRYKIIEKKQPVAFWCNPISGHNTLYWYLQNLGQGPELLIRYENEEAVDDSQLPKDRFSAERLKGVDSTLKIQPAELGDSAVYLCASSFSGSGTEAFFGQGTRLTVV.

The J gene is TRBJ2-7, the V gene TRBV11-3, with 8 bases identical to TRBD1. This CDR3 has 15 residues. CDR1 SGHNT and CDR2 YENEEA come from the germline V gene. Trimming cost V 2 bases and J 4 bases; bases outside gene matches: 7. In DNA form, the CDR3 reads TGTGCCAGCAGCTTATCTCCGGGACAGGTTTACGAGCAGTACTTC. Amino acid sequence: CASSLSPGQVYEQYF.